These 11 T cell receptor beta chains share one sample of origin, sequenced in a study of cytotoxic CD8 clonotypes in ibrutinib-treated CLL. TCRdb's table, derived via immunoSEQ multiplex PCR, lists solely in-frame clones and lacks some. The table lists approximately 350,000 clones, roughly two thirds of them singletons. The sequencing used PBMCs, collected after 36 months of ibrutinib treatment. These receptor sequences come from a human donor with chronic lymphocytic leukemia.

CDR3 residues: CASSEAQATRTDTQYF. CDR3 sequence (DNA): TGTGCCAGCAGTGAAGCGCAAGCGACCCGCACAGATACGCAGTATTTT. The chain uses TRBV2 and TRBJ2-3; D unclear. Trimming shortened V by 0 bases and J by 1 base, and 11 bases separated the two germline ends. The CDR3 is 16 amino acids. CDR1 and CDR2 (germline): SNHLY, FYNNEI.

This clone was found a few times. The gene calls are TRBV27 and TRBJ2-1; tentative D call: TRBD1 (6 bases). Germline CDR1 and CDR2: MNHEY and SMNVEV (reference sequence). V lost 4 bases and J lost 10, with 14 bases in between. The CDR3 contains 13 residues. Written as DNA, the CDR3 is TGTGCCAGCAGTTCATCCGGGACATTGGAGCAGTTCTTC. It translates to CASSSSGTLEQFF.

This clone was observed a few times. The chain is built from TRBV7-6 and TRBJ2-2, with a tentative D call TRBD1 (5 bases). Trimming removed 5 bases at V and 1 base at J, with 5 bases between. The CDR3 totals 13 residues. Looked up from germline, CDR1 is SGHVS and CDR2 is FNYEAQ. CDR3 coding DNA: TGTGCCAGCAGCCAGGGGAACACCGGGGAGCTGTTTTTT. Encoded protein: CASSQGNTGELFF.

The V and J genes are TRBV7-9 and TRBJ2-2; 9 bases agree with TRBD1. This CDR3 is 16 amino acids long. Germline assignment: CDR1 SEHNR and CDR2 FQNEAQ (reference sequence). Germline trimming cut 5 bases from V and 5 bases from J; bases unmatched to any gene: 9. In nucleotides, the CDR3 is TGTGCCAGCAGCCCGCAAGACAGGGGGAGTACCGGGGAGCTGTTTTTT. Amino acids: CASSPQDRGSTGELFF.

V is TRBV5-1 and J is TRBJ2-3; 8 bases fit TRBD1. The CDR3 consists of 17 residues. The V gene's germline CDR1 is SGHRS and CDR2 YFSETQ. With 4 bases clipped from V and 2 bases from J, the junction kept 12 bases outside the gene matches. CDR3 in DNA: TGCGCCAGCAGCACCCCGACAGGGGCATTACCCACAGATACGCAGTATTTT. Its protein product is CASSTPTGALPTDTQYF.

This clone has only a few counts. This chain uses TRBV5-1 with TRBJ2-1, with 9 bases lining up with TRBD2. CDR1 is SGHRS, CDR2 YFSETQ, per germline. Unmatched junction bases numbered 5, after V lost 0 bases and J lost 7 bases. CDR3 length: 15 amino acids. The CDR3 DNA is TGCGCCAGCAGCTTGGTGGCGGGGGGGCGGAATGAGCAGTTCTTC. This codes for CASSLVAGGRNEQFF.

The rearrangement links TRBV28 to TRBJ2-1; D is ambiguous. The germline gives CDR1 MDHEN, CDR2 SYDVKM. The V gene lost 6 bases and the J gene lost 10 bases, with 10 bases spanning the gap. The CDR3 has 11 amino acids. As DNA, the CDR3 is TGTGCCAGCAGCTTAGACACCGAGCAGTTCTTC. Translation: CASSLDTEQFF.

The chain uses TRBV9 and TRBJ1-6; D is perhaps TRBD1 (5 bases). The V end lost 5 bases, the J end lost 0 bases, and 12 bases lay between the germline ends. Germline CDR1 is SGDLS and CDR2 is YYNGEE. The CDR3 loop spans 16 amino acids. Here the CDR3 reads CASSPDRDSYNSPLHF. As DNA, the CDR3 is TGTGCCAGCAGTCCCGACAGAGACTCCTATAATTCACCCCTCCACTTT.

The V gene is TRBV11-2, the J gene TRBJ1-5, with D unresolved. V lost 0 bases and J lost 7, with 10 bases in between. Germline loops: CDR1 SGHAT, CDR2 FQNNGV. The CDR3 runs to 14 residues. This chain's CDR3 is CASSLDSGRQPQHF. DNA of the CDR3: TGTGCCAGCAGCTTAGATTCGGGCAGGCAGCCCCAGCATTTT.

The chain is built from TRBV7-6 and TRBJ1-2; 8 positions match TRBD1. Losses at the gene ends were 1 base for V and 6 bases for J; bases not matched to a gene: 7. CDR1 and CDR2 (germline): SGHVS, FNYEAQ. The CDR3 is 15 amino acids. CDR3 region: CASSLGQGYFNGYTF. The DNA of the CDR3 is TGTGCCAGCAGCTTAGGACAGGGGTATTTCAATGGCTACACCTTC.

This clone was found once. The V and J genes are TRBV21-1 and TRBJ1-6; whether TRBD1, the table's D call, matches the DNA was not checked. TRBV21-1 is deemed a pseudogene. The CDR3 is 16 amino acids. The CDR3 loop is CASSKEQGQFHSPLHF. Written as DNA, the CDR3 is TGTGCCAGCAGCAAGGAACAGGGACAATTCCATTCACCCCTCCACTTT.